This T cell receptor beta chain is drawn from a study of post-analysis software for immune sequencing data. Study-wide results and caveats: With TRBV5-6, TRBV5-1 and TRBV20-1 included, about five TRBV segments were more frequent in patients than in controls.

CDR1 is SGDLS, CDR2 YYNGEE, per germline. The trim removed 7 bases at V and 4 bases at J, leaving 12 bases unmatched. This CDR3 region has 16 residues. On this clonotype itself: The antigen remains undetermined.

Unique molecular identifiers were carried by the TCR beta cDNA libraries. TCRdb reprocessed the PCR reads via MiXCR and lists one record per CDR3 protein. The sample lists around 710,000 distinct CDR3 sequences, 40% to 55% occurring once. This chain connects TRBV9 to TRBJ2-5; 11 bases map to TRBD2. The sequencing sample was made of blood. This receptor was taken from a girl under 18 with multiple sclerosis. In nucleotides, the CDR3 is TGTGCCAGCTCGAGGAGTAGCGGGAGGGCCGGAGAGACCCAGTACTTC. This translates into CASSRSSGRAGETQYF.